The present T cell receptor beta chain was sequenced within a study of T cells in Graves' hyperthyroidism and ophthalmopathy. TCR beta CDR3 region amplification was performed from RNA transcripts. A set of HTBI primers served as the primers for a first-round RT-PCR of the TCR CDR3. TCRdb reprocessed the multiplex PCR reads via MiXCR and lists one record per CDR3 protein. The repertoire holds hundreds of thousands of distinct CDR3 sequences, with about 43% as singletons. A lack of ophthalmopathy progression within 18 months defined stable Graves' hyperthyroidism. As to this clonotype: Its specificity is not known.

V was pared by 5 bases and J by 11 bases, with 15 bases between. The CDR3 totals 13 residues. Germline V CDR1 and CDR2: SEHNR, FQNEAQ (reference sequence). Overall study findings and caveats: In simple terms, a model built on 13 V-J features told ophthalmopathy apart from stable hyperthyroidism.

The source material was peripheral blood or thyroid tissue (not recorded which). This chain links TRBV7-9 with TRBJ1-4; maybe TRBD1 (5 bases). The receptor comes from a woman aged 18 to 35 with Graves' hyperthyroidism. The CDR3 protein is CASSRDYRDKLFF. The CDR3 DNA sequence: TGTGCCAGCAGCCGAGACTACCGGGACAAACTGTTTTTT.